This is a list of T cell receptor beta chains from one sample in a study of cytomegalovirus exposure and HLA in healthy donors. Generated by immunoSEQ multiplex PCR, the TCRdb table keeps only in-frame clones and is missing some. The data show 90,000 to 110,000 clones, 69% seen once. Sequences were obtained from PBMCs. The receptor set was obtained from a woman in her seventies in good health and CMV-seropositive. The CDR3 runs from the conserved cysteine through the conserved F or W. A D gene is named only where the DNA matches it firmly. For some rows the clone size is stated as once, few or many, or as a class when expanded; others skip it.

j_call: TRBJ2-7
v_call: TRBV19
clone_size: few
d_call: TRBD1
cdr3_aa: CASKGQGYYEQYF
cdr3_nt: TGTGCCAGTAAGGGACAGGGATACTACGAGCAGTACTTC

j_call: TRBJ2-3
v_call: TRBV6-5
clone_size: .
d_call: TRBD2
cdr3_aa: CASSLSGGRTDTQYF
cdr3_nt: TGTGCCAGCAGCCTTAGCGGGGGGCGCACAGATACGCAGTATTTT

j_call: TRBJ1-6
v_call: TRBV6-6
clone_size: few
d_call: .
cdr3_aa: CASSGQPSPLHF
cdr3_nt: TGTGCCAGCAGTGGACAGCCTTCACCCCTCCACTTT

j_call: TRBJ1-4
v_call: TRBV19
clone_size: .
d_call: .
cdr3_aa: CASSIMGRTNEKLFF
cdr3_nt: TGTGCCAGTAGTATTATGGGGAGGACTAATGAAAAACTGTTTTTT

j_call: TRBJ2-7
v_call: TRBV6-5
clone_size: .
d_call: TRBD1
cdr3_aa: CASSYGTGTGLYEQYF
cdr3_nt: TGTGCCAGCAGTTATGGGACCGGGACAGGGCTTTACGAGCAGTACTTC

j_call: TRBJ1-5
v_call: TRBV29-1
clone_size: .
d_call: TRBD1
cdr3_aa: CSVQQGPTWPQHF
cdr3_nt: TGCAGCGTTCAACAGGGGCCTACGTGGCCCCAGCATTTT

j_call: TRBJ1-5
v_call: TRBV27
clone_size: .
d_call: .
cdr3_aa: CASSSRGGWGQPQHF
cdr3_nt: TGTGCCAGCAGCTCTCGGGGAGGGTGGGGGCAGCCCCAGCATTTT

j_call: TRBJ1-1
v_call: TRBV18
clone_size: few
d_call: .
cdr3_aa: CASSPGKGTEAFF
cdr3_nt: TGTGCCAGCTCCCCGGGAAAGGGCACTGAAGCTTTCTTT

j_call: TRBJ1-2
v_call: TRBV5-6
clone_size: .
d_call: TRBD1
cdr3_aa: CASSFGPGGTF
cdr3_nt: TGTGCCAGCAGCTTCGGCCCAGGGGGCACCTTC

j_call: TRBJ2-1
v_call: TRBV28
clone_size: .
d_call: .
cdr3_aa: CASSLLRGPFYNEQFF
cdr3_nt: TGTGCCAGCAGTTTATTAAGAGGGCCGTTCTACAATGAGCAGTTCTTC

j_call: TRBJ2-5
v_call: TRBV5-4
clone_size: .
d_call: TRBD1
cdr3_aa: CASSFSQGAGETQYF
cdr3_nt: TGTGCCAGCAGCTTTTCTCAGGGGGCCGGTGAGACCCAGTACTTC